Listed below are T cell receptor beta chains from one sample, sequenced in a study of shared T cell receptors in the human thymus. The protocol was immunoSEQ multiplex PCR, while the TCRdb copy is restricted to in-frame clones and leaves out a portion. The sample lists 700,000 or so clones; 80% to 90% were seen once. In addition, the sample was reused for a study of human thymus T cells.

The sequenced material came from thymocytes. Receptor source: a girl younger than two with a congenital heart defect. The CDR3 runs from the conserved cysteine through the conserved F or W. Fields, in order: J gene, V gene, D gene, CDR3 DNA, CDR3 protein. D genes are given only for firm matches.

j_call: TRBJ1-1
v_call: TRBV15
d_call: -
cdr3_nt: TGTGCCACCAGCAGCTCTTTCACAGGGTTGAACACTGAAGCTTTCTTT
cdr3_aa: CATSSSFTGLNTEAFF

j_call: TRBJ1-2
v_call: TRBV9
d_call: -
cdr3_nt: TGTGCCAGCAGCCTGGACACCTATGGCTACACCTTC
cdr3_aa: CASSLDTYGYTF

j_call: TRBJ1-6
v_call: TRBV5-6
d_call: -
cdr3_nt: TGTGCCAGCAGCTTGGGGGGCAAAGATTGCTCCTATAATTCACCCCTCCACTTT
cdr3_aa: CASSLGGKDCSYNSPLHF

j_call: TRBJ1-2
v_call: TRBV5-5
d_call: -
cdr3_nt: TGTGCCAGCAGCTTGGCGTTGGGCTACTATGGCTACACCTTC
cdr3_aa: CASSLALGYYGYTF

j_call: TRBJ1-1
v_call: TRBV19
d_call: TRBD1
cdr3_nt: TGTGCCAGTAGTAGGGACAGACTGAACACTGAAGCTTTCTTT
cdr3_aa: CASSRDRLNTEAFF

j_call: TRBJ1-2
v_call: TRBV21-1
d_call: -
cdr3_nt: TGTGCCAGCACCAAATCGACACTGCCCGCTAACTATGGCTACACCTTC
cdr3_aa: CASTKSTLPANYGYTF

j_call: TRBJ1-1
v_call: TRBV5-1
d_call: -
cdr3_nt: TGCGCCAGCAGCCCGGGGGACGGCCCTGACACTGAAGCTTTCTTT
cdr3_aa: CASSPGDGPDTEAFF

j_call: TRBJ1-5
v_call: TRBV6-4
d_call: -
cdr3_nt: TGTGCCAGCAGTGAGGGAGGGGAAAATAGCAATCAGCCCCAGCATTTT
cdr3_aa: CASSEGGENSNQPQHF

j_call: TRBJ1-1
v_call: TRBV7-8
d_call: TRBD1
cdr3_nt: TGTGCCAGCAGTCTTACGACGAGGGGGCAACCGAACACTGAAGCTTTCTTT
cdr3_aa: CASSLTTRGQPNTEAFF

j_call: TRBJ1-5
v_call: TRBV2
d_call: TRBD1
cdr3_nt: TGTGCCAGCAGCGCGGGACAGTTTAGCAATCAGCCCCAGCATTTT
cdr3_aa: CASSAGQFSNQPQHF

j_call: TRBJ1-5
v_call: TRBV18
d_call: TRBD1
cdr3_nt: TGTGCCAGCTCACCGTCGTCGACGAACAGGGGGCATCAGCCCCAGCATTTT
cdr3_aa: CASSPSSTNRGHQPQHF

j_call: TRBJ2-7
v_call: TRBV30
d_call: -
cdr3_nt: TGTGCCTCCCGGGGGTCGAGCGGGGAGCAGTACTTC
cdr3_aa: CASRGSSGEQYF

j_call: TRBJ1-3
v_call: TRBV4-3
d_call: TRBD1
cdr3_nt: TGCGCCAGCAGCTTACGAGAGGGCACCGACAGGGAGCGGAGTGGAAACACCATATATTTT
cdr3_aa: CASSLREGTDRERSGNTIYF

j_call: TRBJ2-7
v_call: TRBV30
d_call: -
cdr3_nt: TGTGCCTGGACCCGTACAGGGACCTACGAGCAGTACTTC
cdr3_aa: CAWTRTGTYEQYF

j_call: TRBJ1-3
v_call: TRBV5-6
d_call: -
cdr3_nt: TGTGCCAGCAGCTTGGGCGGGGAGCAGGGAAACACCATATATTTT
cdr3_aa: CASSLGGEQGNTIYF

j_call: TRBJ2-7
v_call: TRBV5-6
d_call: -
cdr3_nt: TGTGCCAGCAGCTTACAGGGATTTATTTACGAGCAGTACTTC
cdr3_aa: CASSLQGFIYEQYF

j_call: TRBJ2-2
v_call: TRBV2
d_call: TRBD1
cdr3_nt: TGTGCCAGCACCAATACAGGGGGCAGGACCGGGGAGCTGTTTTTT
cdr3_aa: CASTNTGGRTGELFF

j_call: TRBJ2-1
v_call: TRBV9
d_call: TRBD2
cdr3_nt: TGTGCCAGCAGCGTATCGGGGACTAGCGGGGGGGCTATCTACAATGAGCAGTTCTTC
cdr3_aa: CASSVSGTSGGAIYNEQFF

j_call: TRBJ1-3
v_call: TRBV18
d_call: -
cdr3_nt: TGTGCCAGCTCACCGATTCCCCGGGTGTGGCACGGAAACACCATATATTTT
cdr3_aa: CASSPIPRVWHGNTIYF

j_call: TRBJ2-1
v_call: TRBV29-1
d_call: TRBD2
cdr3_nt: TGCAGCGTGAGGGGCGCGGGGGGTTTCTACAATGAGCAGTTCTTC
cdr3_aa: CSVRGAGGFYNEQFF